Each of the 9 T cell receptor beta chains below was sequenced from the same sample in a study of CD8 T cells in Susac syndrome. An amount of RNA that ranged from roughly 0.45 to 1 ug was reverse transcribed with random hexamers. TCRdb fed the immunoSEQ multiplex PCR reads into MiXCR, producing one record per CDR3 protein. The sample has just over 150,000 distinct CDR3 sequences; 90% to 95% are singletons. Sequencing was performed on CD4+ T cells from PBMCs. These receptors originate from a human donor with Susac syndrome.

This clonotype came up once. The chain carries TRBV29-1 and TRBJ2-2; 9 positions match TRBD1. Germline V gene sequence: CDR1 SQVTM, CDR2 ANQGSEA. Trimming took 6 bases from V and 5 from J; bases not matched to a gene: 4. The CDR3 has 13 residues. CDR3 in amino acids: CSVGGQGTGELFF. Written as DNA, the CDR3 is TGCAGCGTCGGGGGACAGGGAACCGGGGAGCTGTTTTTT.

The chain recombines TRBV6-1 with TRBJ2-7, with 8 bases fitting TRBD1. The trim removed 2 bases at V and 2 bases at J, leaving 5 bases unmatched. Germline V gives CDR1 MNHNS, CDR2 SASEGT. The CDR3 has 15 amino acids. The CDR3 bases are TGTGCCAGCAGTGAACAGGGGGCGAGGACCTACGAGCAGTACTTC. It codes for CASSEQGARTYEQYF.

The chain links TRBV18 to TRBJ1-6; D possibly corresponds to TRBD1 (6 bases). This CDR3 is 15 amino acids long. Per the germline V gene, CDR1 is KGHSH and CDR2 is LQKENI. V lost 2 bases and J lost 8, with 13 bases in between. Written as DNA, the CDR3 is TGTGCCAGCTCACCAAGGACAGCTCCCGATTCACCCCTCCACTTT. It encodes CASSPRTAPDSPLHF.

This chain's CDR3 is CASTGTAYEQYF. DNA of the CDR3: TGCGCCAGCACCGGGACAGCCTACGAGCAGTACTTC. V is TRBV5-1 and J is TRBJ2-7; 7 positions match TRBD1. V shed 6 bases and J 2 bases; nucleotides not matched to a gene: 2. CDR1 SGHRS and CDR2 YFSETQ come from the germline V gene. The CDR3 is made up of 12 amino acids.

This sequence joins TRBV29-1 and TRBJ2-1, with D tentatively TRBD2 (6 bases). Germline V gene lookup returns CDR1 SQVTM and CDR2 ANQGSEA. Trimming took off 5 bases at V and 4 bases at J, with 21 bases between the two ends. The CDR3 consists of 16 residues. CDR3 sequence: CSVPGLQGGSYNEQFF. CDR3 DNA: TGCAGCGTTCCCGGTTTGCAGGGAGGTTCGTACAATGAGCAGTTCTTC.

The chain is built from TRBV6-1 and TRBJ1-1; unclear D gene. Germline lookup yields CDR1 MNHNS and CDR2 SASEGT. Trimming shortened V by 5 bases and J by 1 base, and 8 bases separated the two germline ends. The CDR3 is made up of 13 amino acids. The CDR3 region is CASSLDSNTEAFF. The CDR3 bases are TGTGCCAGCAGTCTGGACTCGAACACTGAAGCTTTCTTT.

The J gene is TRBJ1-3, the V gene TRBV18; D gene ambiguous. The CDR3 extends over 12 amino acids. V was trimmed by 1 base and J by 6 bases, leaving 4 bases between them. Per the germline V gene, CDR1 is KGHSH and CDR2 is LQKENI. The CDR3 region has the DNA TGTGCCAGCTCACCACGAGAAAACACCATATATTTT. Encoded protein: CASSPRENTIYF.

The genes are TRBV27 and TRBJ1-2; maybe TRBD1 (6 bases). The CDR3 covers 15 residues. Germline values: CDR1 MNHEY, CDR2 SMNVEV (reference sequence). The V and J ends lost 8 bases and 2 bases respectively, with 18 bases between them. DNA of the CDR3: TGTGCCAGCTCCCTCATGGGGCAGGGGAACTATGGCTACACCTTC. Translation gives CASSLMGQGNYGYTF.

The V call is TRBV12-3 or TRBV12-4, the J call TRBJ1-6; the match to TRBD1 covers 7 bases. The CDR3 runs 14 residues. V lost 5 bases to trimming and J lost 9 bases; unmatched junction nucleotides: 7. The CDR3 loop is CASSRQGLVSPLHF. CDR3 nucleotides: TGTGCCAGCAGTCGACAGGGATTAGTTTCACCCCTCCACTTT.